The present T cell receptor beta chain was sequenced within a study of T-cell reconstitution after alpha-beta-depleted transplantation in children. Preparation of the TCRbeta library was carried out with unique molecular identifiers. Via MiXCR, TCRdb re-called the PCR reads, giving one row per CDR3 protein. Among hundreds of thousands of distinct CDR3 sequences, under 15% were seen once, and the ten largest hold about 6%. The receptor was isolated from a human donor who donated a stem cell graft to a child with combined immunodeficiency. The material sequenced was PBMCs from the stem cell graft donor, taken from the stem cell graft.

The CDR3 DNA reads as TGTGCCAGCAGTTTAGGGGAATACGGGGGAGACGCCAAAAACATTCAGTACTTC. It translates to CASSLGEYGGDAKNIQYF. The chain joins TRBV27 to TRBJ2-4; the D gene is possibly TRBD2 (6 bases). V was clipped by 2 bases and J by 1 base, with 18 bases between them. This CDR3 is built from 18 residues. Germline V gene data show CDR1 as MNHEY and CDR2 as SMNVEV (reference sequence).